These T cell receptor beta chains were read from a single sample in a study of T cell responses to AZD1222 COVID-19 vaccine. Sequenced by immunoSEQ multiplex PCR; TCRdb stores in-frame clones only, minus some. The data hold a few hundred thousand clones, with 90% to 95% observed a single time. Source: peripheral blood, taken on day 0 of AZD1222 vaccination. The receptors stem from an adult in good health. The conserved cysteine and the conserved F or W are not part of the CDR3 here. Fields, in order: D gene, V gene, J gene, clone size, CDR3 protein. D genes are given only for firm matches. Clone sizes are given selectively: once, few, many, or a class where the clone is expanded.

D: -
V: TRBV28
J: TRBJ1-2
size: once
CDR3: ASSPRPFGYT

D: -
V: TRBV7-2
J: TRBJ2-7
size: -
CDR3: ASSSSSAYEQY

D: -
V: TRBV9
J: TRBJ2-3
size: -
CDR3: ASSVEGPFVTDTQY

D: TRBD2
V: TRBV5-4
J: TRBJ2-7
size: -
CDR3: ASIREVPYEQY

D: -
V: TRBV28
J: TRBJ2-7
size: -
CDR3: ASSDGGPGYEQY

D: -
V: TRBV19
J: TRBJ1-6
size: -
CDR3: ASTGLGNSPLH

D: -
V: TRBV5-4
J: TRBJ1-1
size: -
CDR3: ASSGKVNTEAF

D: -
V: TRBV5-6
J: TRBJ2-3
size: -
CDR3: ASSLGGRTSTDTQY

D: TRBD2
V: TRBV3-1/TRBV3-2
J: TRBJ2-7
size: -
CDR3: ASSPPGLAGVEQY

D: -
V: TRBV5-1
J: TRBJ1-1
size: -
CDR3: ASSLSGTEAF

D: TRBD2
V: TRBV9
J: TRBJ2-1
size: -
CDR3: ASSPPRASGKSEQF

D: TRBD2
V: TRBV5-1
J: TRBJ2-1
size: -
CDR3: ASSLAASGRAFNEQF

D: -
V: TRBV2
J: TRBJ1-6
size: once
CDR3: ASSPPGGALH

D: -
V: TRBV29-1
J: TRBJ1-1
size: -
CDR3: SVGGRNTEAF

D: -
V: TRBV4-3
J: TRBJ2-3
size: -
CDR3: ASTKGGGGGTDTQY

D: -
V: TRBV19
J: TRBJ2-7
size: few
CDR3: ASSIGDVYEQY

D: -
V: TRBV2
J: TRBJ1-4
size: -
CDR3: ASSRNVVGEKLF

D: TRBD2
V: TRBV5-1
J: TRBJ2-1
size: -
CDR3: ASTAGGGLYNEQF

D: -
V: TRBV14
J: TRBJ2-2
size: -
CDR3: ASSPTRAGELF

D: -
V: TRBV2
J: TRBJ2-1
size: -
CDR3: ASLLAGDEQF

D: -
V: TRBV16
J: TRBJ1-5
size: -
CDR3: ASSQLGTANQPQH

D: -
V: TRBV5-1
J: TRBJ1-5
size: -
CDR3: ASSLAGASNQPQH

D: -
V: TRBV1
J: TRBJ2-6
size: -
CDR3: TSSSRANVLT

D: -
V: TRBV4-1
J: TRBJ2-7
size: -
CDR3: ASSHGTSYEQY

D: -
V: TRBV9
J: TRBJ1-3
size: -
CDR3: ASSVAPAGNSGNTIY

D: -
V: TRBV15
J: TRBJ2-7
size: -
CDR3: ATSRAGSISYEQY

D: -
V: TRBV7-6
J: TRBJ2-2
size: -
CDR3: ASSFGPTGELF

D: -
V: TRBV18
J: TRBJ1-1
size: -
CDR3: ASSLQGKGTEAF

D: -
V: TRBV28
J: TRBJ2-7
size: -
CDR3: ASSDRGGYEQY

D: -
V: TRBV2
J: TRBJ2-7
size: -
CDR3: ASRGRGGEQY

D: -
V: TRBV5-1
J: TRBJ2-3
size: -
CDR3: ASSLATDTQY

D: -
V: TRBV2
J: TRBJ1-5
size: -
CDR3: ASSRQSRNQPQH

D: TRBD1
V: TRBV6-2/TRBV6-3
J: TRBJ1-3
size: -
CDR3: ASSYAGQLPKNTIY

D: -
V: TRBV7-3
J: TRBJ2-1
size: -
CDR3: ASSLSYNNEQF

D: -
V: TRBV2
J: TRBJ1-6
size: -
CDR3: ASSGGDKFVSPLH

D: -
V: TRBV9
J: TRBJ2-1
size: -
CDR3: ASSVQGPNNEQF

D: TRBD2
V: TRBV6-2/TRBV6-3
J: TRBJ2-4
size: -
CDR3: ASSSRLAGGHQNIQY

D: TRBD1
V: TRBV27
J: TRBJ2-1
size: -
CDR3: ASSLSAGGYRNEQF

D: TRBD1
V: TRBV5-4
J: TRBJ1-6
size: -
CDR3: ASSERDSRYSPLH

D: TRBD2
V: TRBV7-2
J: TRBJ2-2
size: -
CDR3: ASSPSLAGAYTGELF

D: -
V: TRBV7-3
J: TRBJ1-5
size: -
CDR3: ASSLEKDQPQH

D: TRBD1
V: TRBV4-1
J: TRBJ1-1
size: -
CDR3: ASSQVQGANEAF

D: -
V: TRBV4-1
J: TRBJ1-1
size: -
CDR3: ASSQDTLNTEAF

D: TRBD2
V: TRBV6-2/TRBV6-3
J: TRBJ2-7
size: -
CDR3: ASSPRQGLLPYEQY

D: -
V: TRBV5-8
J: TRBJ1-2
size: -
CDR3: ASTTRREYGYT

D: -
V: TRBV7-8
J: TRBJ2-1
size: -
CDR3: ASSLGGVRVYNEQF

D: -
V: TRBV18
J: TRBJ1-1
size: few
CDR3: ASSRSAGNTEAF

D: TRBD2
V: TRBV5-6
J: TRBJ2-6
size: -
CDR3: ASSWGGITSGANVLT

D: TRBD1
V: TRBV28
J: TRBJ2-1
size: -
CDR3: ASSSEQGAKGNEQF

D: -
V: TRBV11-2
J: TRBJ1-6
size: -
CDR3: ASSPMAGGLH

D: -
V: TRBV5-1
J: TRBJ1-5
size: -
CDR3: ASSPEGNQPQH

D: TRBD2
V: TRBV12-5
J: TRBJ2-7
size: -
CDR3: ASGLDPTSGEAYEQY

D: -
V: TRBV28
J: TRBJ1-4
size: -
CDR3: ASSLLGITEKLF

D: -
V: TRBV24-1
J: TRBJ1-2
size: -
CDR3: ATSDFYGYT

D: -
V: TRBV20-1
J: TRBJ1-4
size: -
CDR3: SASGRDGEKLF

D: -
V: TRBV28
J: TRBJ2-7
size: -
CDR3: ASRQDNYEQY

D: -
V: TRBV28
J: TRBJ1-4
size: -
CDR3: ATLKEGANEKLF

D: -
V: TRBV21-1
J: TRBJ2-7
size: -
CDR3: ASSKGDRATYEQY

D: -
V: TRBV6-5
J: TRBJ1-5
size: -
CDR3: ASSYEFNQPQH

D: -
V: TRBV6-5
J: TRBJ2-1
size: -
CDR3: ASGDGPYYNEQF